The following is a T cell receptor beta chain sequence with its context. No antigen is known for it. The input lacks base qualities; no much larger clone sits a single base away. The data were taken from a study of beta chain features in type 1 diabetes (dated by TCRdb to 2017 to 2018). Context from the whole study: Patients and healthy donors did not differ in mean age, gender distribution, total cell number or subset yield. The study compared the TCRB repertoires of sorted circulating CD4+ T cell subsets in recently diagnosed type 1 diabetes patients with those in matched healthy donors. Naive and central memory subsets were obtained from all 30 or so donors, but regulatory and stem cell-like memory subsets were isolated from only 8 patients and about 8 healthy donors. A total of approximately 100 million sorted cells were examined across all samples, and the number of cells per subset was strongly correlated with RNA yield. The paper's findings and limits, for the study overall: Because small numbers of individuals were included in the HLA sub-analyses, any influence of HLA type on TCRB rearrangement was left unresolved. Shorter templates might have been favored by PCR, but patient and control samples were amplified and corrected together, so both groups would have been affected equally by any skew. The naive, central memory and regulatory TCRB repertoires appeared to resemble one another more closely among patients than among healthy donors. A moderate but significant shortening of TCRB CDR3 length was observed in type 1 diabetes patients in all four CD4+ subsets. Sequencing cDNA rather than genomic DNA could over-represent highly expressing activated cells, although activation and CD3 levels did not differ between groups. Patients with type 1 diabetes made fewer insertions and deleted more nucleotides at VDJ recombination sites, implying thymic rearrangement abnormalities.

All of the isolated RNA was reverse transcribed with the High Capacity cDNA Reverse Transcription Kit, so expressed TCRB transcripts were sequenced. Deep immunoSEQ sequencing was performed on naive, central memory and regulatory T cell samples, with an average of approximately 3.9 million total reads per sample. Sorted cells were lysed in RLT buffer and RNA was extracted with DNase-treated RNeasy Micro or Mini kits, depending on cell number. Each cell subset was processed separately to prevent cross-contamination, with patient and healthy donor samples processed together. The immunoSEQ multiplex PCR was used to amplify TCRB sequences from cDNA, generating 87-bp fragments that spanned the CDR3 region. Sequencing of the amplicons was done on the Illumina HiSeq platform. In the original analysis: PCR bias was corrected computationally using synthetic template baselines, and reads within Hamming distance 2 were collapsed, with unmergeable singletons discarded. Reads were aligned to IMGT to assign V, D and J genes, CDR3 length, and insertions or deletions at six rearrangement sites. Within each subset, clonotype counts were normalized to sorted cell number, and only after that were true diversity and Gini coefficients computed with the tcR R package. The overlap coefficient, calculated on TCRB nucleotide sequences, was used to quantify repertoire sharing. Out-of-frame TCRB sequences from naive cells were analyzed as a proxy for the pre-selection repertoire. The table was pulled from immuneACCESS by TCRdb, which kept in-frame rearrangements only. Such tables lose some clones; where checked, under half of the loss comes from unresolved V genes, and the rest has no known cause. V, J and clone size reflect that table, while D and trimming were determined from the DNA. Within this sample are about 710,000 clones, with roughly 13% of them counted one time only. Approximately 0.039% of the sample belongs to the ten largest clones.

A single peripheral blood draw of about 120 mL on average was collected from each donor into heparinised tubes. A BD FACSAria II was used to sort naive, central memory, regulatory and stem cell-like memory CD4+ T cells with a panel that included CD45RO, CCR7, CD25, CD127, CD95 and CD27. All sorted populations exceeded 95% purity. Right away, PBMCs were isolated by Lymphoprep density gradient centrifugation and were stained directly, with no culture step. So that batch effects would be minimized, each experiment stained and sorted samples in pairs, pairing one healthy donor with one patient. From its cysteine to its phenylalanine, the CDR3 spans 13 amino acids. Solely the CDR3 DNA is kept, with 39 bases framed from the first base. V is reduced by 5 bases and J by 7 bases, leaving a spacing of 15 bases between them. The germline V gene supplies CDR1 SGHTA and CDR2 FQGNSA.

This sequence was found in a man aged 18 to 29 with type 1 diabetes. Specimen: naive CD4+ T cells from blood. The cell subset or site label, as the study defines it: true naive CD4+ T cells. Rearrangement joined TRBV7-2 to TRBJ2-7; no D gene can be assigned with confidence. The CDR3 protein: CASSPHSAREQYF. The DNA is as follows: TGTGCCAGCAGCCCCCACTCCGCCCGGGAGCAGTACTTC.